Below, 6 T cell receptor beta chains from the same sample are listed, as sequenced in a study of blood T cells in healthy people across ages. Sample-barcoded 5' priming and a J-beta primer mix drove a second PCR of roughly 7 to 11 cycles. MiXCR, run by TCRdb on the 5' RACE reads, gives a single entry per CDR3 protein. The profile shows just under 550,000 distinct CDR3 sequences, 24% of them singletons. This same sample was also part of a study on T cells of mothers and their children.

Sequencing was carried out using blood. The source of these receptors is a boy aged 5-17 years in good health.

CDR3 loop: CASSLTGEVGETQYF. The DNA of the CDR3 is TGCGCCAGCAGCTTGACAGGGGAAGTAGGAGAGACCCAGTACTTC. This chain joins TRBV5-1 and TRBJ2-5, with 7 bases matching TRBD1. CDR1 and CDR2 from the germline V gene are SGHRS and YFSETQ. Trimming at V came to 1 base and at J to 4 bases, leaving 7 bases not matched to a gene. The CDR3 has 15 residues.

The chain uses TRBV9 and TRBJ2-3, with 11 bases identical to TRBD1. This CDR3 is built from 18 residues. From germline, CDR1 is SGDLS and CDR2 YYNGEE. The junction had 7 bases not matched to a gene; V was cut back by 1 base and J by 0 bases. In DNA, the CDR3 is TGTGCCAGCAGCGTAAGGACAGGGGGCACTAGTAGCACAGATACGCAGTATTTT. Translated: CASSVRTGGTSSTDTQYF.

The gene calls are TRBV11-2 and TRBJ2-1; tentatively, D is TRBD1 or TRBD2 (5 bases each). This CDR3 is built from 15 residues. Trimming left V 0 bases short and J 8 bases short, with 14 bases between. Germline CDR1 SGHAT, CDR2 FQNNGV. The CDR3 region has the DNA TGTGCCAGCAGCTTAGATCGTGGGGGAATTTATGAGCAGTTCTTC. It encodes CASSLDRGGIYEQFF.

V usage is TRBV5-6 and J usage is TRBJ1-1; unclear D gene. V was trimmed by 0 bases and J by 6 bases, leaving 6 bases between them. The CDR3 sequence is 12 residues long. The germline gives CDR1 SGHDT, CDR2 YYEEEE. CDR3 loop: CASSLGRAEAFF. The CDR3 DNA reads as TGTGCCAGCAGCTTGGGACGAGCTGAAGCTTTCTTT.

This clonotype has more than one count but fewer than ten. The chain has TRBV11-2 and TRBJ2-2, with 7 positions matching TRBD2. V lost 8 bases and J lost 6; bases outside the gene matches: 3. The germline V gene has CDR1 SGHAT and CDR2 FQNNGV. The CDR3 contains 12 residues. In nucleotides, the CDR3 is TGTGCCAGCGGCGGGGGTCCCGGGGAGCTGTTTTTT. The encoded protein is CASGGGPGELFF.

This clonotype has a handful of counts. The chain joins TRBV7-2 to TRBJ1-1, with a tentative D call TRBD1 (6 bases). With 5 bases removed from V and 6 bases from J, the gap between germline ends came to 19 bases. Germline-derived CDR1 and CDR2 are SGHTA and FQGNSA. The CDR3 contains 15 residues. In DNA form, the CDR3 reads TGTGCCAGCAGCCCAGGAGGGGGGCGGGTCCCTGAAGCTTTCTTT. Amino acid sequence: CASSPGGGRVPEAFF.